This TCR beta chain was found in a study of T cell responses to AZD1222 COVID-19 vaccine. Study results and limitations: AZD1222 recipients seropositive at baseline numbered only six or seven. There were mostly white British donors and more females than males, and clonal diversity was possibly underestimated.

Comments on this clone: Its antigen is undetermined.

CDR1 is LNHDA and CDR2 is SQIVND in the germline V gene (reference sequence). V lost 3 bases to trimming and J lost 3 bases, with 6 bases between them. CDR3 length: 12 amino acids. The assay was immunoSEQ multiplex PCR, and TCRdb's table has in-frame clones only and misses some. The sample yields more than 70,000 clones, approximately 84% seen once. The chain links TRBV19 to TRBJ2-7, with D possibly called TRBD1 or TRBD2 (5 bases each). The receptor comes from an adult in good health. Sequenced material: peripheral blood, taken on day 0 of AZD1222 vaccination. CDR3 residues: CASSMRGYEQYF. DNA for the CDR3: TGTGCCAGTAGTATGAGGGGCTACGAGCAGTACTTC.